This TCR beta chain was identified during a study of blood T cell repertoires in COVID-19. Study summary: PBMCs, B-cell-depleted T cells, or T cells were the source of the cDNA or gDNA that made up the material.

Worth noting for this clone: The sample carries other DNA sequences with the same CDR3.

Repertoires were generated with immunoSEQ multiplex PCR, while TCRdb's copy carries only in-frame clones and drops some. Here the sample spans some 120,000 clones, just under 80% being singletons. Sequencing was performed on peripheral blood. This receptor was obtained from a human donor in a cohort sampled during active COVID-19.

The CDR3 coding sequence is TGTGCCAGCAGCTTAACAGGGGTAACTAATGAAAAACTGTTTTTT. This gives the protein CASSLTGVTNEKLFF. The rearrangement joins TRBV2 to TRBJ1-4; 7 bases align to TRBD1. This CDR3 contains 15 residues. With 6 bases clipped from V and 1 base from J, the junction kept 5 bases outside the gene matches. Looked up from germline, CDR1 is SNHLY and CDR2 is FYNNEI.